This TCR beta chain came from a study of molecular identifiers for immune sequencing clone quantification. Whole-study findings and limits: In naive cells, clones above 20 RNA copies held under 1% of molecules, whereas in effector cells they held over 98%.

Worth noting for this clonotype: Its antigen is not identified. At one end the junction does not follow the germline gene, possibly because of a read error.

TCRdb re-analysed the PCR reads in MiXCR, keeping a single row per CDR3 protein. Seen here are some 680,000 distinct CDR3 sequences, about 25% observed once, and the top ten hold 0.78%. The clonotype comes from a human donor in good health. Some libraries in this study had Jurkat cell RNA spiked in. Sequenced input: naive CD8+ T cells from blood, with Jurkat cell RNA spiked in. The subset denotes: FACS-sorted CD8+CD4-CCR7+CD45RA+ naive T cells.

CDR3 bases: TGTGCTAGCAGCTTAGCCCCTGCGGGAGGAGATCCTCCCTACAATGAGCAGTTCTTC. As protein: CASSLAPAGGDPPYNEQFF. The chain recombines TRBV7-7 with TRBJ2-1, with 8 bases fitting TRBD2. The CDR3 spans 19 residues. Germline V gives CDR1 SSHAT, CDR2 FNYEAQ (reference sequence).